This TCR beta chain comes out of a study of T cell responses to AZD1222 COVID-19 vaccine (dated by TCRdb to the early 2020s). Study-wide context: TCR sequencing covered more than 230 trial participants: 200 to 220 given two doses of AZD1222 and 26 given two doses of MenACWY control vaccine. Trial participants were enrolled by age into subgroups of 18-55, 56-69 and 70-plus years, and around 150, 28 and 57 TCR-sequenced participants, respectively, were included in these subgroups.

Turning to this clone: Its antigen has not been determined. No much larger clonotype is one base removed from it; base qualities were not supplied.

Broad study findings and their caveats: Participants were mostly white British, with more females than males. The authors suggested clonal diversity may have been underestimated. Because no samples from the day 14 peak response were available, repertoires could be characterized only after the peak T cell response. Only five or six AZD1222 recipients were SARS-CoV-2 seropositive at baseline, limiting conclusions about previously exposed vaccinees. CD4 TCRs associated with the vaccine covered the entire spike protein, and the dominant responses were in regions 160-218 and 743-854. Epitopes outside the regions mutated in the B.1.351 and B.1.1.7 variants were reportedly recognized by nearly half of the unique spike-specific TCRs. The 56-69-year group was small, and its depth increase did not reach significance, likely because of low power. After two AZD1222 doses, both the breadth and the depth of spike-specific TCRs were significantly higher than at day 0 and than in MenACWY recipients.

According to the germline V gene, CDR1 reads MGHRA and CDR2 reads YSYEKL. Counted from cysteine to phenylalanine, this CDR3 has 17 amino acids. Only CDR3 DNA is held: 51 bases, read in frame from base 1. Cut back by 1 base and 0 bases, the V and J ends lie 16 bases apart. In the paper's terms, the time point label means: baseline before first vaccination. The treatment or condition label of this sample denotes: meningococcal conjugate vaccine given as trial control. Vaccinee samples were obtained from the UK trials COV001 and COV002, which included a single-blind randomized controlled phase 2/3 trial of AZD1222 (ChAdOx1 nCoV-19) in healthy adults. For TCRbeta chain sequencing, PBMC samples from trial participants were taken at day 0 and at day 28 after the second dose. The CDR3 regions of human TCRbeta chains were analyzed by immunosequencing. The authors' analysis ran thus. TCRs in the repertoires were compared against a reference library of SARS-CoV-2-specific TCRs that had been generated with the MIRA antigen-specificity platform. Breadth meant the fraction of unique TCRs that were SARS-CoV-2-associated, whereas depth meant the fraction of total T cells that were SARS-CoV-2-associated. Each spike-specific TCR was assigned to its reactive spike region and to a CD4 or CD8 class using the MIRA data. Log10-transformed breadth and depth values were compared by one-way ANOVA with Sidak's multiple comparisons tests. This is the immuneACCESS table as TCRdb keeps it, with only in-frame sequences that have V and J called. A part of the clones is gone; compared with another copy, unresolved V genes explain less than half, and the rest is unexplained. The V and J calls and the clone size are those of that table, but D and trimming were determined from the DNA. The sample yields under 150,000 clones; 88% were counted once. Over 15% of the sample goes to the ten largest clones.

The rearrangement joined TRBV4-1 to TRBJ2-7; no confident D gene assignment can be made. This sequence was found in an adult in good health. Sequencing used peripheral blood, obtained on day 0 of MenACWY control vaccination. This receptor has the CDR3 CASSQGSEAGRSYEQYF. The DNA reads TGCGCCAGCAGCCAAGGGTCAGAGGCAGGCCGCTCCTACGAGCAGTACTTC.